The clone carrying this T cell receptor beta chain was counted ten times or more. Its specificity is not known. This record comes from a study of CD8 T cells in ankylosing spondylitis. Germline CDR1 reads SQVTM; CDR2 reads ANQGSEA. CDR3 length: 13 amino acids. The germline V and J ends were trimmed by 0 bases and 4 bases, with 8 bases remaining between them. One entry per CDR3 protein, called by TCRdb with MiXCR from the 5' RACE reads. The repertoire holds 300,000 to 400,000 distinct CDR3 sequences, with roughly 15% as singletons. Study results and limitations: Some motif variants were previously reported in reactive arthritis synovial fluid and blood. Clones linked to disease, bearing a CD8+ phenotype, were relatively rare in peripheral blood. In ankylosing spondylitis patients, matched synovial fluid reportedly showed significant enrichment of disease-linked clones.

The sequenced material came from blood, either unsorted or a sorted T cell fraction (not recorded which). This sequence joins TRBV29-1 and TRBJ2-3; TRBD2 is a possible D gene (5 bases). The TCR comes from a male donor with ankylosing spondylitis or in good health (not recorded which). For the CDR3, the DNA is TGCAGCGTTGAAGATCGGCGGGCAGATACGCAGTATTTT. This gives the protein CSVEDRRADTQYF.